Sequencing of this T cell receptor beta chain was carried out in a study of cytomegalovirus exposure and HLA in healthy donors. Overall study context: Inside one of the first data releases sat around 80 million unique TCRs taken from HLA-typed donors.

For this clone: What it binds is not known.

CDR3 size: 14 residues. CDR1 SGHNT and CDR2 YENEEA come from the germline V gene. Trimming took 4 bases from V and 0 from J, leaving 9 bases between them. Findings and limits, study-wide: TCR sequences were mostly rare, though some public TCRs occurred in many donors. A later analysis appeared to link common viral pathogens to several of the most significant clusters.

The primer mix had 60 Vbeta and 13 Jbeta primers. TCRdb's table, derived via immunoSEQ multiplex PCR, lists solely in-frame clones and lacks some. The table for this sample gives some 120,000 clones. This chain connects TRBV11-3 to TRBJ2-5; a possible D gene is TRBD1 (6 bases). This TCR was recovered from a man aged 18 to 30 in good health and CMV-seronegative. Sequencing used PBMCs. The DNA of the CDR3 is TGTGCCAGCAGCTCCCGGGACAACCAAGAGACCCAGTACTTC. Its translation: CASSSRDNQETQYF.